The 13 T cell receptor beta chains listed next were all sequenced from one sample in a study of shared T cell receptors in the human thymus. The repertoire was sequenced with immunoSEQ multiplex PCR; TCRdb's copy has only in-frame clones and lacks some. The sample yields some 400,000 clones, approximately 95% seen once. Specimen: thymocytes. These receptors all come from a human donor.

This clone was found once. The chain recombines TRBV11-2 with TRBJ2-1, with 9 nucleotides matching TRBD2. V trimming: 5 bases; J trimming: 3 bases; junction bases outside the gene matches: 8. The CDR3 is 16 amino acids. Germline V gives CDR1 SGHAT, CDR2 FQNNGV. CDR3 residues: CASSPRLAGYYNEQFF. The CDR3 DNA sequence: TGTGCCAGCAGCCCCCGGCTAGCGGGGTACTACAATGAGCAGTTCTTC.

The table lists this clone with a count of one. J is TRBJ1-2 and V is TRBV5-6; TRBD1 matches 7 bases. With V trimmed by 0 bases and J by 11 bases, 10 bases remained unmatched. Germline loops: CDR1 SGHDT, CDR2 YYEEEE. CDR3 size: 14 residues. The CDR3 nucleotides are TGTGCCAGCAGCTTGGTTGACTACAGGGGTTGGTACACCTTC. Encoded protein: CASSLVDYRGWYTF.

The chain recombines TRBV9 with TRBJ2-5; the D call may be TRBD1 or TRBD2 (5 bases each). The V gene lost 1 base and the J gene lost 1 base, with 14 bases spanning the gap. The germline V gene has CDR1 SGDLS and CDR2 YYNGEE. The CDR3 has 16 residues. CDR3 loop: CASSVRTRGPQETQYF. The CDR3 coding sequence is TGTGCCAGCAGCGTAAGGACGAGGGGCCCCCAAGAGACCCAGTACTTC.

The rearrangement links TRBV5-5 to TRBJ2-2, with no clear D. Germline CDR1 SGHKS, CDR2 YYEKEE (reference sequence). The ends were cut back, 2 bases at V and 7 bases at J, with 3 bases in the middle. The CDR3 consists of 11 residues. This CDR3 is CASSFFGELFF. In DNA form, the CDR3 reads TGTGCCAGCAGCTTTTTCGGGGAGCTGTTTTTT.

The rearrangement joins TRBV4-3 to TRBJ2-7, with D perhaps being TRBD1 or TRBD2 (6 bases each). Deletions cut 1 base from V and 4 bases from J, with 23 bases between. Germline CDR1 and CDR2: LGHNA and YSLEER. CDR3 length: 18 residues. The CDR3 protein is CASSQGLRGARMSYEQYF. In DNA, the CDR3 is TGCGCCAGCAGCCAAGGCCTAAGGGGGGCCCGAATGTCGTACGAGCAGTACTTC.

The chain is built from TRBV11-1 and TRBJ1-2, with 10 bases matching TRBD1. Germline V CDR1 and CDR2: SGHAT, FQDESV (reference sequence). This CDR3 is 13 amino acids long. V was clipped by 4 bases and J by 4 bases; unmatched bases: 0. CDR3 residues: CASSWDRGYGYTF. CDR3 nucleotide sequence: TGTGCCAGCAGCTGGGACAGGGGCTATGGCTACACCTTC.

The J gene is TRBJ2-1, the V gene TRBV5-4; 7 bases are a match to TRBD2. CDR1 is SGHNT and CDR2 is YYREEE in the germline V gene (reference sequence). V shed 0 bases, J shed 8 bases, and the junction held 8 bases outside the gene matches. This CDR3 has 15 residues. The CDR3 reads CASSLGGGRADEQFF. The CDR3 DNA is TGTGCCAGCAGCTTGGGTGGCGGGAGAGCCGATGAGCAGTTCTTC.

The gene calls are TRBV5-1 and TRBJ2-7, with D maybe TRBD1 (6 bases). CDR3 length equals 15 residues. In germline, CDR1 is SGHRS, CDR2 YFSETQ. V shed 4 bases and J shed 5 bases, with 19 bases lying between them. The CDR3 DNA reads TGCGCCAGCAGCCCGATTCCCACAGGGTTCGACGAGCAGTACTTC. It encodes CASSPIPTGFDEQYF. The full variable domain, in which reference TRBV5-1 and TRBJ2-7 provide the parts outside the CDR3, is KAGVTQTPRYLIKTRGQQVTLSCSPISGHRSVSWYQQTPGQGLQFLFEYFSETQRNKGNFPGRFSGRQFSNSRSEMNVSTLELGDSALYLCASSPIPTGFDEQYFGPGTRLTVT.

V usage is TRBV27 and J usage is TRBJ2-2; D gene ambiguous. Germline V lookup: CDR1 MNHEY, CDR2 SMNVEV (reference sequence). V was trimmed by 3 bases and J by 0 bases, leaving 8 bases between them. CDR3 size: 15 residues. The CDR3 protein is CASSFHSPNTGELFF. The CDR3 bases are TGTGCCAGCAGTTTCCATAGTCCGAACACCGGGGAGCTGTTTTTT.

Here the CDR3 reads CASSLGQGPRSSIAQYF. The CDR3 nucleotides are TGCGCCAGCAGCTTGGGACAGGGCCCTAGGTCTAGCATCGCGCAGTATTTT. This chain joins TRBV5-1 and TRBJ2-3, with 7 positions matching TRBD1. Germline V gene sequence: CDR1 SGHRS, CDR2 YFSETQ. This CDR3 comprises 17 residues. V was clipped by 0 bases and J by 10 bases; unmatched bases: 17.

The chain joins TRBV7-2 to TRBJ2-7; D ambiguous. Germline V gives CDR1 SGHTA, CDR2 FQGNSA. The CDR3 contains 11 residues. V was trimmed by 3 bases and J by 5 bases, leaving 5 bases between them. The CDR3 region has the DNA TGTGCCAGCAGCTTTGAGCACGAGCAGTACTTC. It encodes CASSFEHEQYF.

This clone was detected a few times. The CDR3 here is CASSLDSRRQDNGGNTIYF. CDR3 DNA: TGCGCCAGCAGCTTAGATAGCCGAAGACAGGACAACGGAGGAAACACCATATATTTT. This chain uses TRBV5-1 with TRBJ1-3; TRBD1 might be the D (6 bases). The CDR3 spans 19 residues. V was pared by 2 bases and J by 4 bases, with 25 bases between. The germline CDR1 and CDR2 sequences are SGHRS and YFSETQ. The variable domain in full, with the rest retrieved from reference TRBV5-1 and TRBJ1-3, is KAGVTQTPRYLIKTRGQQVTLSCSPISGHRSVSWYQQTPGQGLQFLFEYFSETQRNKGNFPGRFSGRQFSNSRSEMNVSTLELGDSALYLCASSLDSRRQDNGGNTIYFGEGSWLTVV.

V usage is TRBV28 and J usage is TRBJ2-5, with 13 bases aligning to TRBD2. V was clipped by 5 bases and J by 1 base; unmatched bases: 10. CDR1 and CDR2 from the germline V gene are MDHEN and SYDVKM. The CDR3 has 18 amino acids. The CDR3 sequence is CASSGGLAGARVQETQYF. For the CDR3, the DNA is TGTGCCAGCAGTGGAGGACTAGCGGGAGCGAGGGTCCAAGAGACCCAGTACTTC.